Each of the 18 T cell receptor beta chains below was sequenced from the same sample in a study of blood T cell repertoires in COVID-19 (dated by TCRdb to between 2020 and 2021). Libraries came from the immunoSEQ multiplex PCR assay. TCRdb provides this immuneACCESS table in a form limited to in-frame rearrangements. Some clones are lacking; in checked studies, under half of them reflect an unresolved V gene, and why the rest are absent is not known. The sample table contains about 110,000 clones; only one count was recorded for 81% of them. The leading ten clones occupy 8% to 10% of the sample. The sample taken for sequencing was peripheral blood. These receptor sequences come from an older woman with acute or convalescent COVID-19.

The table lists this clone with a few counts. The V and J genes are TRBV6-2 or TRBV6-3 and TRBJ2-6, with TRBD1 matching over 8 bases. V shed 0 bases, J shed 0 bases, and the junction held 10 bases outside the gene matches. Germline CDR1 reads MNHEY; CDR2 reads SVGEGT. This CDR3 contains 20 residues. The CDR3 DNA sequence: TGTGCCAGCAGTTACTCACGGAGGACAGGGCGGACCTCTGGGGCCAACGTCCTGACTTTC. Protein: CASSYSRRTGRTSGANVLTF.

In its sample, this clone was seen a few times. The chain employs TRBV11-2 and TRBJ2-2; D unclear. There are 16 residues in the CDR3. Germline values: CDR1 SGHAT, CDR2 FQNNGV. The germline V and J ends were trimmed by 4 bases and 1 base, with 13 bases remaining between them. CDR3 in DNA: TGTGCCAGCAGCTCCCCTGACCGAGGGAACACCGGGGAGCTGTTTTTT. It yields the protein CASSSPDRGNTGELFF.

The chain carries TRBV6-1 and TRBJ2-1; D uncertain. V was clipped by 3 bases and J by 4 bases, with 13 bases between them. Per the germline V gene, CDR1 is MNHNS and CDR2 is SASEGT. The CDR3 contains 15 residues. This chain's CDR3 is CASSDGVLRYNEQFF. The CDR3 DNA follows: TGTGCCAGCAGTGATGGTGTTCTTAGATACAATGAGCAGTTCTTC.

This sequence joins TRBV6-2 or TRBV6-3 and TRBJ1-2; 9 positions match TRBD1. V lost 5 bases and J lost 7; bases outside the gene matches: 23. Germline V CDR1 and CDR2: MNHEY, SVGEGT. The CDR3 totals 19 residues. CDR3 sequence: CASSNTRYLDRGRESGYTF. CDR3 nucleotide sequence: TGTGCCAGCAGTAATACCCGTTATCTGGACAGGGGCCGAGAAAGTGGCTACACCTTC.

CDR3 bases: TGTGCCAGCAGTGAATTGGACAGTTACTTAACTAACTATGGCTACACCTTC. Amino acid sequence: CASSELDSYLTNYGYTF. The chain joins TRBV6-1 to TRBJ1-2, with a weak D call TRBD1 (6 bases). Trimming cost V 2 bases and J 0 bases, with 16 bases left between them. Germline V gives CDR1 MNHNS, CDR2 SASEGT. CDR3 length: 17 amino acids.

The chain couples TRBV27 to TRBJ2-1; D not certain. Germline assignment: CDR1 MNHEY and CDR2 SMNVEV (reference sequence). V lost 0 bases and J 4 bases, leaving 4 bases between the germline ends. The length of the CDR3 is 13 residues. The CDR3 region has the DNA TGTGCCAGCAGTTTATCAGCTTACAATGAGCAGTTCTTC. The encoded protein is CASSLSAYNEQFF.

The gene calls are TRBV11-3 and TRBJ2-3, with D perhaps TRBD1 (5 bases). Trimming shortened V by 3 bases and J by 2 bases, and 15 bases separated the two germline ends. Germline values: CDR1 SGHNT, CDR2 YENEEA. The CDR3 contains 16 residues. The CDR3 spells CASSFQGQVPTDTQYF. The CDR3 nucleotides read TGTGCCAGCAGCTTTCAAGGACAAGTCCCCACAGATACGCAGTATTTT. Full variable domain (rest looked up from reference TRBV11-3 and TRBJ2-3): EAGVVQSPRYKIIEKKQPVAFWCNPISGHNTLYWYLQNLGQGPELLIRYENEEAVDDSQLPKDRFSAERLKGVDSTLKIQPAELGDSAVYLCASSFQGQVPTDTQYFGPGTRLTVL.

The chain carries TRBV30 and TRBJ2-3, with a possible D match to TRBD2 (5 bases). Germline lookup yields CDR1 GTSNPN and CDR2 SVGIG (reference sequence). V gave up 1 base and J gave up 6 bases, with 8 bases separating them. The CDR3 is 12 amino acids. For the CDR3, the DNA is TGTGCCTGGAGTGCGGGAAGGGATACGCAGTATTTT. It codes for CAWSAGRDTQYF. The full variable domain, rest sourced from reference TRBV30 and TRBJ2-3, is SQTIHQWPATLVQPVGSPLSLECTVEGTSNPNLYWYRQAAGRGLQLLFYSVGIGQISSEVPQNLSASRPQDRQFILSSKKLLLSDSGFYLCAWSAGRDTQYFGPGTRLTVL.

The V call is TRBV14, the J call TRBJ2-5; TRBD2 aligns across 10 bases. The CDR3 is 15 residues long. Germline-derived CDR1 and CDR2 are SGHDN and FVKESK. With V trimmed by 6 bases and J by 5 bases, 9 bases remained unmatched. This CDR3 is CASSPELAGVETQYF. CDR3 in DNA: TGTGCCAGCAGTCCCGAGCTAGCGGGAGTTGAGACCCAGTACTTC. Variable domain in full (rest from reference TRBV14 and TRBJ2-5): EAGVTQFPSHSVIEKGQTVTLRCDPISGHDNLYWYRRVMGKEIKFLLHFVKESKQDESGMPNNRFLAERTGGTYSTLKVQPAELEDSGVYFCASSPELAGVETQYFGPGTRLLVL.

This clone was seen more than once but under ten times. DNA for the CDR3: TGTGCCAGTAGTATAGGAGTACAGGGCAGCAATCAGCCCCAGCATTTT. This gives the protein CASSIGVQGSNQPQHF. This chain links TRBV19 with TRBJ1-5; possibly TRBD1 for D (6 bases). There are 16 residues in the CDR3. V lost 1 base to trimming and J lost 1 base, with 11 bases between them. Germline V lookup: CDR1 LNHDA, CDR2 SQIVND (reference sequence).

V and J are TRBV6-4 and TRBJ2-6; perhaps TRBD2 as D (6 bases). Looked up from germline, CDR1 is MRHNA and CDR2 is SNTAGT. There are 17 residues in the CDR3. V lost 6 bases, J lost 2 bases, and 17 bases lay in between. For the CDR3, the DNA is TGTGCCAGCAGCCCGGGACTGACGGGGGCTGGGGCCAACGTCCTGACTTTC. Its translation: CASSPGLTGAGANVLTF.

This clone turned up a few times. V gene TRBV5-1 combines with J gene TRBJ2-2, with D hard to call. The length of the CDR3 is 14 residues. Trimming stripped 4 bases from V and 2 bases from J, with 9 bases between. Per germline, CDR1 SGHRS and CDR2 YFSETQ. The CDR3 loop is CASSQESNTGELFF. The CDR3 DNA reads as TGCGCCAGCAGCCAAGAGAGCAACACCGGGGAGCTGTTTTTT.

The rearrangement uses TRBV9 and TRBJ2-3; perhaps TRBD1 as D (5 bases). Germline loops: CDR1 SGDLS, CDR2 YYNGEE. This CDR3 contains 14 residues. V was clipped by 0 bases and J by 6 bases, with 11 bases between them. CDR3 coding DNA: TGTGCCAGCAGCGTAGAGGGGCTCGCGGATACGCAGTATTTT. This codes for CASSVEGLADTQYF.

This clone was seen more than once but under ten times. This chain uses TRBV18 with TRBJ2-1, with 8 bases matching TRBD2. From germline, CDR1 is KGHSH and CDR2 LQKENI. This CDR3 is 14 amino acids long. Trimming took 4 bases from V and 12 from J; bases not matched to a gene: 11. The CDR3: CASSRPGTSFGQFF. CDR3 DNA: TGTGCCAGCTCACGTCCCGGGACTAGTTTTGGGCAGTTCTTC. Drawing the rest from reference TRBV18 and TRBJ2-1, the complete variable domain is NAGVMQNPRHLVRRRGQEARLRCSPMKGHSHVYWYRQLPEEGLKFMVYLQKENIIDESGMPKERFSAEFPKEGPSILRIQQVVRGDSAAYFCASSRPGTSFGQFFGPGTRLTVL.

The rearrangement links TRBV6-5 to TRBJ2-5, with TRBD1 matching over 9 bases. The CDR3 runs 15 residues. CDR1 and CDR2 (germline): MNHEY, SVGAGI. With 11 bases clipped from V and 1 base from J, the junction kept 11 bases outside the gene matches. The DNA of the CDR3 is TGTGCCTCTCTATCGACAGGGGGTTCCCAAGAGACCCAGTACTTC. Translating it yields CASLSTGGSQETQYF.

This clone was detected only a few times. The V gene is TRBV12-3 or TRBV12-4, the J gene TRBJ1-5; no clear D gene. V was trimmed by 3 bases and J by 1 base, leaving 4 bases between them. The length of the CDR3 is 13 residues. The CDR3 bases are TGTGCCAGCAGTTTGGGCAGCAATCAGCCCCAGCATTTT. It is translated as CASSLGSNQPQHF.

The J gene is TRBJ1-2, the V gene TRBV19; D is ambiguous. Trimming pared 0 bases from V and 4 bases from J, leaving 15 bases between. The CDR3 is 16 residues long. Per germline, CDR1 LNHDA and CDR2 SQIVND (reference sequence). This CDR3 is CASSIEGRGVGYGYTF. The CDR3 DNA reads TGTGCCAGTAGTATAGAAGGGCGGGGAGTTGGCTATGGCTACACCTTC.

The rearrangement links TRBV5-1 to TRBJ2-7; 7 bases agree with TRBD2. Germline values: CDR1 SGHRS, CDR2 YFSETQ. V shed 4 bases and J 5 bases; nucleotides not matched to a gene: 12. There are 15 residues in the CDR3. CDR3 loop: CASSRWGEGPDEQYF. DNA of the CDR3: TGCGCCAGCAGCCGTTGGGGGGAGGGCCCCGACGAGCAGTACTTC.